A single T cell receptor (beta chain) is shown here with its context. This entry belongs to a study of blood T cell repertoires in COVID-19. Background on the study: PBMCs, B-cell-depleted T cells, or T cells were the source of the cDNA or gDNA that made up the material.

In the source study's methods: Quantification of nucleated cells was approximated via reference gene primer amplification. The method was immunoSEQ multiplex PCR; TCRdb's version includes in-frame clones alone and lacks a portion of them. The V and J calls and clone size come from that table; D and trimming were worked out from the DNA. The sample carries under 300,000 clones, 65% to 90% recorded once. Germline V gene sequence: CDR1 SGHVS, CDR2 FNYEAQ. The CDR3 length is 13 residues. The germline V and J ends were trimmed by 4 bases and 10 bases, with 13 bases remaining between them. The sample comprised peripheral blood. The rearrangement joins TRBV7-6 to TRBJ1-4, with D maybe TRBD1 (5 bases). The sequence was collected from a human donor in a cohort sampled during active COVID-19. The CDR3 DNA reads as TGTGCCAGCAGCTCGTCGGGAGGGACAAAACTGTTTTTT. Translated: CASSSSGGTKLFF. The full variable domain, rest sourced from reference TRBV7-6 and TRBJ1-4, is GAGVSQSPRYKVTKRGQDVALRCDPISGHVSLYWYRQALGQGPEFLTYFNYEAQQDKSGLPNDRFSAERPEGSISTLTIQRTEQRDSAMYRCASSSSGGTKLFFGSGTQLSVL.